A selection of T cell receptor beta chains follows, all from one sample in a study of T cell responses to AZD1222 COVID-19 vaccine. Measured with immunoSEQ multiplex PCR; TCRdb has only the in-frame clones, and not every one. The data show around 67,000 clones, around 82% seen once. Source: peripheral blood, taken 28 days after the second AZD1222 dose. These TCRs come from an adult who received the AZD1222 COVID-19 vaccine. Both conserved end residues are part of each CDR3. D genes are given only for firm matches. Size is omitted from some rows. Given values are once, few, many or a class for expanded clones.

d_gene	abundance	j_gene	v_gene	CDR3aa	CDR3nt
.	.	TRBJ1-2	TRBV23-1	CASSRRGRGYGYTF	TGCGCCAGCAGTCGGCGAGGCCGTGGCTATGGCTACACCTTC
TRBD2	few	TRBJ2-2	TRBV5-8	CASSWGLAVNTGELFF	TGTGCCAGCAGCTGGGGACTAGCGGTTAACACCGGGGAGCTGTTTTTT
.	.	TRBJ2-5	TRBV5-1	CASSLMGSSLKTQYF	TGCGCCAGCAGCTTGATGGGCTCGTCGTTAAAGACCCAGTACTTC
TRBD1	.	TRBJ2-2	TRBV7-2	CASSSGTVNTGELFF	TGTGCCAGCAGCTCCGGGACAGTGAACACCGGGGAGCTGTTTTTT
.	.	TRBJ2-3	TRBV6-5	CASSSLGAADTQYF	TGTGCCAGCAGCTCATTGGGGGCAGCAGATACGCAGTATTTT
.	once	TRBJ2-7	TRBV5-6	CASSLDGITYEQYF	TGTGCCAGCAGCTTAGACGGTATAACCTACGAGCAGTACTTC
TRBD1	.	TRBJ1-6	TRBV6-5	CASSWDRARQSPLHF	TGTGCCAGCAGCTGGGACAGGGCAAGACAATCACCCCTCCACTTT
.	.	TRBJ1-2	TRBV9	CASSVAKKGEEYGYTF	TGTGCCAGCAGCGTAGCTAAGAAAGGGGAGGAGTATGGCTACACCTTC
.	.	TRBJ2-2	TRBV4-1	CASSPRKYTGELFF	TGCGCCAGCAGCCCTAGGAAGTATACCGGGGAGCTGTTTTTT
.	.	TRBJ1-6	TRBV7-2	CASSPLYNSPLHF	TGTGCCAGCAGCCCACTCTATAATTCACCCCTCCACTTT
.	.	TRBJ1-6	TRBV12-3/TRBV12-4	CASSNLQNSPLHF	TGTGCCAGCAGTAATCTTCAAAATTCACCCCTCCACTTT
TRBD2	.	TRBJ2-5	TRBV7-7	CASSYAGGPSETQYF	TGTGCCAGCAGCTACGCGGGGGGGCCTTCCGAGACCCAGTACTTC
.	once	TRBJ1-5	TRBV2	CASSEGRGPRQPQHF	TGTGCCAGCAGTGAGGGCAGGGGCCCTCGTCAGCCCCAGCATTTT
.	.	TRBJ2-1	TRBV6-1	CASSDLHNEQFF	TGTGCCAGCAGTGATCTACACAATGAGCAGTTCTTC
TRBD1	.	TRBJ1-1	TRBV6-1	CASSDRTRDRGITEAFF	TGTGCCAGCAGTGACCGCACTCGGGACAGGGGGATCACTGAAGCTTTCTTT
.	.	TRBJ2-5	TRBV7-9	CASSLAGNRETQYF	TGTGCCAGCAGCTTAGCCGGGAATCGAGAGACCCAGTACTTC
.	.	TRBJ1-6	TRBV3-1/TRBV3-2	CASSQINSPLHF	TGTGCCAGCAGCCAGATTAATTCACCCCTCCACTTT
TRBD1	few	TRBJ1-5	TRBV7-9	CASSSRTGDQPQHF	TGTGCCAGCAGCTCCAGGACAGGGGACCAGCCCCAGCATTTT
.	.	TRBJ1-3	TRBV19	CASSPPTGTTGNTIYF	TGTGCCAGTAGTCCCCCGACCGGAACGACTGGAAACACCATATATTTT
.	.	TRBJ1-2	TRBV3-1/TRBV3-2	CASSQDLRAPSGSGYTF	TGTGCCAGCAGCCAAGATTTGAGGGCACCCTCTGGGTCTGGCTACACCTTC
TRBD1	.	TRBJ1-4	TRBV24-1	CATSDPGGQGNEKLFF	TGTGCCACCAGTGATCCCGGGGGACAGGGGAATGAAAAACTGTTTTTT
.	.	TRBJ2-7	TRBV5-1	CASSFQGIYEQYF	TGCGCCAGCAGCTTTCAGGGAATCTACGAGCAGTACTTC
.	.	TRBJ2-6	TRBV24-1	CATSDLDVSGANVLTF	TGTGCCACCAGTGATTTGGACGTCTCTGGGGCCAACGTCCTGACTTTC
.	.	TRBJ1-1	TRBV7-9	CASSQTWAEAFF	TGTGCCAGCAGCCAGACATGGGCTGAAGCTTTCTTT
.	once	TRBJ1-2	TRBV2	CASRLGMGGYTF	TGTGCCAGCAGGCTAGGGATGGGTGGCTACACCTTC
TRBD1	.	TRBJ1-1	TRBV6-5	CASRVGQGTEAFF	TGTGCCAGCAGGGTGGGACAGGGGACTGAAGCTTTCTTT
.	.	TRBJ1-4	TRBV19	CASSIRTASVVLFF	TGTGCCAGTAGTATCAGGACAGCCTCGGTAGTGCTGTTTTTT